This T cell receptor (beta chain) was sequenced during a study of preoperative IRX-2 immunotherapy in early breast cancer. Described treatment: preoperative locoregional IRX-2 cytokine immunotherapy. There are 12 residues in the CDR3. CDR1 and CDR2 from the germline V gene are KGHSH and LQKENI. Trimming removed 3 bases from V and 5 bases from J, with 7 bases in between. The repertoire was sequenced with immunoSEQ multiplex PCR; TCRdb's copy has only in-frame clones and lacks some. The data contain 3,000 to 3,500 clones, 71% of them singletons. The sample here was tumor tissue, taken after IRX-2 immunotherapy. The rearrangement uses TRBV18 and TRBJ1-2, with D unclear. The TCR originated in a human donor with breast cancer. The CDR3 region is CASSPEEYGYTF. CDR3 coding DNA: TGTGCCAGCTCACCGGAAGAGTATGGCTACACCTTC. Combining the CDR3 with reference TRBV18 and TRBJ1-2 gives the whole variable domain NAGVMQNPRHLVRRRGQEARLRCSPMKGHSHVYWYRQLPEEGLKFMVYLQKENIIDESGMPKERFSAEFPKEGPSILRIQQVVRGDSAAYFCASSPEEYGYTFGSGTRLTVV.